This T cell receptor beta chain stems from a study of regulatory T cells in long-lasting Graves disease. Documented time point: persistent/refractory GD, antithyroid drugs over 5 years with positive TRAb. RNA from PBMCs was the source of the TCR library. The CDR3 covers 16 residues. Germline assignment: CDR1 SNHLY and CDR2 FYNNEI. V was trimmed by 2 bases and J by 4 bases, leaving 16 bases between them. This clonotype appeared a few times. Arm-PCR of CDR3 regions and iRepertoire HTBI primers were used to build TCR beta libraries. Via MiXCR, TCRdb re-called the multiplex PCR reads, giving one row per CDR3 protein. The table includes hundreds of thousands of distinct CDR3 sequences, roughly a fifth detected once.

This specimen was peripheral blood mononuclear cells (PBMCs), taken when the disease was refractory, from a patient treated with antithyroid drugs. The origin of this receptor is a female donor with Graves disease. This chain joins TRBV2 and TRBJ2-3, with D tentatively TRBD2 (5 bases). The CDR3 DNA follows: TGTGCCAGCAGTGAAAGGCTAGCCCCCAGCGCAGATACGCAGTATTTT. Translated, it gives CASSERLAPSADTQYF.